The 9 T cell receptor beta chains listed next were all sequenced from one sample in a study of shared clonotypes between healthy human individuals. CD45RO negativity and positive selection for CCR7 defined naive CD8 cells, a population that excluded terminally differentiated effector memory CD45RA+ cells. The table came from immunoSEQ multiplex PCR; TCRdb's copy has only in-frame clones and leaves some out. This table holds about 2.1 million clones, more than 85% found once. Sequenced sample: naive CD8+ T cells from PBMCs. The source of these receptors is a man between 18 and 35 years old in good health. Some clones in this sample may be carry-over from other donors' samples.

V usage is TRBV5-6 and J usage is TRBJ2-7, with 8 bases identical to TRBD1. CDR1 is SGHDT and CDR2 is YYEEEE in the germline V gene. The CDR3 is 14 amino acids. V gave up 4 bases and J gave up 5 bases; unmatched junction bases: 8. The CDR3 region is CASSTGTGIHEQYF. As DNA, the CDR3 is TGTGCCAGCAGCACCGGGACAGGTATCCACGAGCAGTACTTC.

This clone was detected once. The chain couples TRBV7-9 to TRBJ2-7; D not certain. This CDR3 spans 16 amino acids. V was pared by 1 base and J by 0 bases, with 13 bases between. In germline, CDR1 is SEHNR, CDR2 FQNEAQ (reference sequence). This chain's CDR3 is CASSLVRYGPSYEQYF. In DNA form, the CDR3 reads TGTGCCAGCAGCTTAGTCAGATACGGGCCCTCCTACGAGCAGTACTTC.

The V gene is TRBV27, the J gene TRBJ2-7; 12 bases line up with TRBD1. In germline, CDR1 is MNHEY, CDR2 SMNVEV (reference sequence). This CDR3 spans 17 amino acids. Unmatched junction bases numbered 10, after V lost 5 bases and J lost 2 bases. The CDR3 here is CASSHPGQGALTYEQYF. The CDR3 nucleotides read TGTGCCAGCAGTCACCCGGGACAGGGGGCCCTAACCTACGAGCAGTACTTC.

The J gene is TRBJ1-1, the V gene TRBV9, with D perhaps TRBD1 (6 bases). With 3 bases removed from V and 2 bases from J, the gap between germline ends came to 20 bases. CDR1 is SGDLS and CDR2 is YYNGEE in the germline V gene. The CDR3 has 17 amino acids. The CDR3 loop reads CASSEDRGQSVNTEAFF. The CDR3 DNA follows: TGTGCCAGCAGCGAGGACAGAGGACAGAGTGTAAACACTGAAGCTTTCTTT.

This clone showed up just a few times. J is TRBJ1-1 and V is TRBV7-9, with 9 nucleotides matching TRBD1. Unmatched junction bases numbered 7, after V lost 5 bases and J lost 3 bases. From germline, CDR1 is SEHNR and CDR2 FQNEAQ (reference sequence). The CDR3 spans 15 residues. DNA for the CDR3: TGTGCCAGCAGCCCACGGGACAGGGTTTACACTGAAGCTTTCTTT. Its translation: CASSPRDRVYTEAFF.

V usage is TRBV6-6 and J usage is TRBJ2-7; 9 nucleotides align to TRBD2. Germline V gene sequence: CDR1 MNHNY, CDR2 SVGAGI (reference sequence). CDR3 size: 16 residues. V gave up 6 bases and J gave up 0 bases; unmatched junction bases: 9. CDR3 sequence: CASSSLAGLSSYEQYF. The CDR3 DNA follows: TGTGCCAGCAGCTCACTAGCGGGCCTATCCTCCTACGAGCAGTACTTC.

This clone has more than one count but fewer than ten. The chain employs TRBV10-1 and TRBJ2-7, with 8 positions matching TRBD1. Germline V gene sequence: CDR1 WNHNN, CDR2 SYGVQD (reference sequence). The V segment lost 9 bases and the J segment 5 bases; nucleotides outside the gene matches: 6. The CDR3 is made up of 12 amino acids. CDR3 in DNA: TGCGCCAGGAGGACAGGGCTCCACGAGCAGTACTTC. Its protein product is CARRTGLHEQYF.

V and J are TRBV6-6 and TRBJ1-5; the match to TRBD1 covers 8 bases. J lost 8 bases, V lost 5 bases, and 8 bases had no gene match. Per germline, CDR1 MNHNY and CDR2 SVGAGI (reference sequence). The CDR3 has 14 amino acids. CDR3 coding DNA: TGTGCCAGCAGTCCAAGGACAGGGATAGAGCCCCAGCATTTT. It translates to CASSPRTGIEPQHF.

The chain joins TRBV7-6 to TRBJ2-1; 11 bases are a match to TRBD2. J gave up 7 bases and V 5 bases, and 7 bases lay outside the gene matches. The CDR3 totals 15 residues. CDR1 is SGHVS and CDR2 is FNYEAQ in the germline V gene. The CDR3 loop is CASSISGRAGNEQFF. The DNA of the CDR3 is TGTGCCAGCAGCATTAGCGGGAGGGCCGGTAATGAGCAGTTCTTC.